This T cell receptor beta chain is from a study of Ad26.COV2.S vaccination and SARS-CoV-2 variants (dated by TCRdb to the early 2020s). Background on the whole study: Vaccine-arm donors were drawn from COV1001, a multicentre, randomized, double-blind, placebo-controlled phase I-IIa trial of Ad26.COV2.S in healthy adults. Trial participants were randomized into five groups of five: low-dose or high-dose Ad26.COV2.S given once or twice, or placebo on both occasions. The specificity and breadth of SARS-CoV-2-reactive T cell receptors after Ad26.COV2.S vaccination were assessed by TCRbeta repertoire sequencing. Ad26.COV2.S was given intramuscularly at 5x10^10 or 1x10^11 viral particles, as a single shot or as two shots 56 days apart. Investigators remained blinded to trial group allocation during experiments and outcome assessment. A total of approximately 30 samples were included in the TCR-sequenced set, comprising some 20 Ad26.COV2.S vaccine recipients, 5 placebo recipients and 8 SARS-CoV-2 convalescent individuals.

The immunoSEQ Assay was the method used to sequence TCRbeta CDR3 regions. After extraction, genomic DNA underwent amplification by bias-controlled multiplex PCR, followed by high-throughput sequencing. Per the original workflow: To quantify the absolute abundance of every unique TCRbeta CDR3 region, sequences were collapsed and filtered. Usable DNA was measured by amplifying reference genes present in all nucleated cells, and TCRbeta template counts were normalized to that usable DNA to estimate T cell fraction. Repertoire TCRs were annotated as SARS-CoV-2-specific when V gene, CDR3 amino acid sequence and J gene were exactly matched to a known reactive TCR set. MIRA supplied the reference SARS-CoV-2 TCR set, which was filtered for enrichment in COVID-19-positive ImmuneCODE repertoires so that public or cross-reactive TCRs were removed. Using the MIRA antigens, annotated TCRs were further analysed by specific ORF or by position within an ORF. Breadth was defined as annotated unique rearrangements over total unique productive rearrangements; depth was the summed frequency of those rearrangements. Group comparisons of TCR breadth used two-sided Wilcoxon rank-sum tests. TCRdb carries this immuneACCESS record with in-frame sequences only. Its versions omit some clonotypes, under half of them owing to an unresolved V gene in the studies checked, with the rest unexplained. D and trimming were read from the DNA, whereas the V and J calls and clone size are those reported in that table. Recorded for this sample are more than 300,000 clones; 85% to 90% of them occurred a single time. The top ten constitute around 1.9% of the sample.

What the work shows at the level of the full study, not this receptor alone: According to the authors, total T cell responses may have been underestimated by the TCR breadth and depth analyses. The study lacked the statistical power to compare responses across vaccine doses or regimens. Ad26.COV2.S recipients had higher spike-specific TCR breadth than placebo recipients (P = 0.0014). Substantial breadth of spike-specific CD8+ and CD4+ T cell responses was reported after vaccination. Non-spike TCR breadth was comparable between vaccine and placebo recipients, consistent with the vaccine containing only spike.

CDR1 SNHLY and CDR2 FYNNEI were looked up in the germline V gene. Germline trimming amounts to 6 bases on V and 2 bases on J, with 4 as the count of junction bases outside the gene matches. The CDR3 covers 14 residues, taking in both the cysteine and the phenylalanine. Only the CDR3 DNA is retained, 42 bases long and in frame from the first base. The label giving this sample's treatment or condition can be read as: roughly 18 received Ad26.COV2.S at low or high dose, single or two shots; five or six received placebo; per-sample allocation not given. For vaccine and placebo recipients, repertoires were sequenced using samples collected on day 63 after the first injection. Cohort 1b enrolled 20 to 30 adults aged 18-55 years at a single site in Boston, USA, between 29 July and 7 August 2020. As a vaccine, Ad26.COV2.S was a replication-incompetent adenovirus type 26 vector that expressed a prefusion-stabilized SARS-CoV-2 spike protein derived from the original Wuhan strain.

This clone was observed a single time. It has no known antigen specificity. No base quality values were provided; no much bigger clone lies one nucleotide off. This clonotype was obtained from a person aged 18-65 years who received the Ad26.COV2.S COVID-19 vaccine or a placebo. The sample here was peripheral blood, taken in a trial of Ad26.COV2.S vaccine versus placebo. The rearranged chain carries TRBV2 and TRBJ1-2, with TRBD1 matching 9 junction bases. The nucleotide sequence reads TGTGCCAGCAGCCCCGGGACAGGGAACTATGGCTACACCTTC. This yields the protein CASSPGTGNYGYTF.